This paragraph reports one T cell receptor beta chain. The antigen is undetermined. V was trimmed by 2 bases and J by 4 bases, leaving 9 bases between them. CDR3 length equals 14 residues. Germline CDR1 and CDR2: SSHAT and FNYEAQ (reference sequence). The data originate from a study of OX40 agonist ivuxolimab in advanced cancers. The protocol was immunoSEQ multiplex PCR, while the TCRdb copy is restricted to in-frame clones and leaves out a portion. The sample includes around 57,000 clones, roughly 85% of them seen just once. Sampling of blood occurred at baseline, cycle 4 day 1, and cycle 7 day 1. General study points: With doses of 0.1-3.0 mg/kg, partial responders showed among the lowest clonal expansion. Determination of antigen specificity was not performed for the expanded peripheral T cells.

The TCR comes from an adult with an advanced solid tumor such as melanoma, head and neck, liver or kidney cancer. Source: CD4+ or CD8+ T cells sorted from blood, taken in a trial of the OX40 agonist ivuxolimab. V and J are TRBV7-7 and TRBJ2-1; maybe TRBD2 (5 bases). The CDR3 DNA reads TGTGCCAGCAGCTTAAACGGGAATTACAATGAGCAGTTCTTC. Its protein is CASSLNGNYNEQFF.